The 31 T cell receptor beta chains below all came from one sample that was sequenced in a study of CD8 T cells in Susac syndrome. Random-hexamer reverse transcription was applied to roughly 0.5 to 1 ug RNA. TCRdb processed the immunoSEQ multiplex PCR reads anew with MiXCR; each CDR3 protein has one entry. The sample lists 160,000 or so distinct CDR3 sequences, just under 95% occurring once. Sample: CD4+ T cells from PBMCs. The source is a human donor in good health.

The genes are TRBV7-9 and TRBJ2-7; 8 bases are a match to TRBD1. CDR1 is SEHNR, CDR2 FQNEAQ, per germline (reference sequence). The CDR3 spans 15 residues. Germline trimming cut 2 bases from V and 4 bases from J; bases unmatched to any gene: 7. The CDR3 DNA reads TGTGCCAGCAGCTTACCCGGGGACAGGACGTACGAGCAGTACTTC. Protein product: CASSLPGDRTYEQYF. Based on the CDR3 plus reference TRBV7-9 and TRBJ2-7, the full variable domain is DTGVSQNPRHKITKRGQNVTFRCDPISEHNRLYWYRQTLGQGPEFLTYFQNEAQLEKSRLLSDRFSAERPKGSFSTLEIQRTEQGDSAMYLCASSLPGDRTYEQYFGPGTRLTVT.

CDR3 nucleotides: TGCAGTGCATACTCAGGGCAGGCGACCCAGTACTTC. It yields the protein CSAYSGQATQYF. V usage is TRBV20-1 and J usage is TRBJ2-5; the D gene is possibly TRBD1 (5 bases). The V end was cut by 6 bases, the J end by 7 bases, with 15 bases between. Germline assignment: CDR1 DFQATT and CDR2 SNEGSKA (reference sequence). The CDR3 runs to 12 residues.

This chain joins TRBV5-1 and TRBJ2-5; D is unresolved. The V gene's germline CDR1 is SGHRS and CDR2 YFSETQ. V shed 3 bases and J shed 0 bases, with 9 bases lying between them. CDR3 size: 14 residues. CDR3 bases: TGCGCCAGCAGCTCCCTGGGGAACCAAGAGACCCAGTACTTC. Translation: CASSSLGNQETQYF.

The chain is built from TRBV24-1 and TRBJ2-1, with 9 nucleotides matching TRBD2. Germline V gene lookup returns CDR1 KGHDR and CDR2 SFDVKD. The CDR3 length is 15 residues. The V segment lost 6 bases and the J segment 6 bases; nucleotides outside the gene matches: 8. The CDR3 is CATSSAGGPGNEQFF. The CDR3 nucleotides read TGTGCCACCAGTTCTGCGGGGGGGCCAGGCAATGAGCAGTTCTTC.

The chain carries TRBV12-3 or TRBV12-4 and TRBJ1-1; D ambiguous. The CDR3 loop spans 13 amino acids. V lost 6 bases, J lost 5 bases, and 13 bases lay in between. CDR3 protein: CASRVAGLTEAFF. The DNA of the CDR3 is TGTGCCAGCAGGGTCGCGGGTTTAACTGAAGCTTTCTTT.

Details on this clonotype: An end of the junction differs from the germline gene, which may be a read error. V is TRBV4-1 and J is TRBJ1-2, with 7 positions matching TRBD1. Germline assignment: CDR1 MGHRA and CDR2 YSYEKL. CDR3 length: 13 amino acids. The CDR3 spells CASSKGGYYGCTF. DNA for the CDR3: TGCGCCAGCAGTAAAGGGGGCTACTATGGCTGCACCTTC.

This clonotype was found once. The CDR3 region has the DNA TGTGCCAGCAGTGAGAGACTAGCGGGGGTGAGCACAGATACGCAGTATTTT. It yields the protein CASSERLAGVSTDTQYF. The chain uses TRBV6-1 and TRBJ2-3; 12 positions match TRBD2. With 3 bases clipped from V and 0 bases from J, the junction kept 4 bases outside the gene matches. Germline V gene lookup returns CDR1 MNHNS and CDR2 SASEGT. The CDR3 runs to 17 residues.

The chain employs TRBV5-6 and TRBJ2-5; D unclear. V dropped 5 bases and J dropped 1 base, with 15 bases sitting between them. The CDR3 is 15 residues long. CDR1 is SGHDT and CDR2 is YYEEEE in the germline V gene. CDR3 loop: CASSSLGDIQETQYF. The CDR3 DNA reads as TGTGCCAGCAGTTCCTTAGGAGACATCCAAGAGACCCAGTACTTC.

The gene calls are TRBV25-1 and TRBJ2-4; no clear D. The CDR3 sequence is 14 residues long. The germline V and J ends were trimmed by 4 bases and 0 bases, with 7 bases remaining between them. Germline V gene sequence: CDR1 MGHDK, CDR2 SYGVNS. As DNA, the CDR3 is TGTGCCAGCAGTGGTGATTTAGCCAAAAACATTCAGTACTTC. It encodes CASSGDLAKNIQYF. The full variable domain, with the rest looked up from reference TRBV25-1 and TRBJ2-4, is EADIYQTPRYLVIGTGKKITLECSQTMGHDKMYWYQQDPGMELHLIHYSYGVNSTEKGDLSSESTVSRIRTEHFPLTLESARPSHTSQYLCASSGDLAKNIQYFGAGTRLSVL.

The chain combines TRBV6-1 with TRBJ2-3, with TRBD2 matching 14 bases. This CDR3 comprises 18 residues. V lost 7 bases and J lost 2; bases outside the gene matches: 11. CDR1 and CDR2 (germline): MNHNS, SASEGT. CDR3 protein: CASTRLAGGTADTDTQYF. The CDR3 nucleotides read TGTGCCAGCACCCGACTAGCGGGGGGGACCGCGGACACAGATACGCAGTATTTT.

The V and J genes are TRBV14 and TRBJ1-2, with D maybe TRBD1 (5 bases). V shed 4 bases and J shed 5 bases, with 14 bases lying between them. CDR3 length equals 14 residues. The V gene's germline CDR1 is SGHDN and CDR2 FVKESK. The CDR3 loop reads CASSPGGARYGYTF. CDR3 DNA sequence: TGTGCCAGCAGCCCCGGGGGTGCGAGGTATGGCTACACCTTC. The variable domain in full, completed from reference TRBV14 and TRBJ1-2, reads EAGVTQFPSHSVIEKGQTVTLRCDPISGHDNLYWYRRVMGKEIKFLLHFVKESKQDESGMPNNRFLAERTGGTYSTLKVQPAELEDSGVYFCASSPGGARYGYTFGSGTRLTVV.

CDR3 amino acids: CASSYWGGQGAYEQYF. The DNA of the CDR3 is TGTGCCAGCAGTTACTGGGGGGGACAGGGGGCCTACGAGCAGTACTTC. The rearrangement joins TRBV6-5 to TRBJ2-7, with TRBD1 matching over 11 bases. CDR1 MNHEY and CDR2 SVGAGI come from the germline V gene. This CDR3 has 16 residues. Trimming removed 1 base from V and 2 bases from J; junction bases left unmatched: 4.

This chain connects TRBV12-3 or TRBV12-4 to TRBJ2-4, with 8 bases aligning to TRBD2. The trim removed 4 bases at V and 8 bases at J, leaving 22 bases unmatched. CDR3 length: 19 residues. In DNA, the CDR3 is TGTGCCAGCAGTTCACCCCTTAGGCGCGGGGTATCGGGGGGGGACATTCAGTACTTC. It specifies CASSSPLRRGVSGGDIQYF.

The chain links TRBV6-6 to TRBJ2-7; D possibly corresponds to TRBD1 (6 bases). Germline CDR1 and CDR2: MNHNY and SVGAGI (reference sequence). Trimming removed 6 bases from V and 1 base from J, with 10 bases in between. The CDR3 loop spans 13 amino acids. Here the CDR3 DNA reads TGTGCCAGCAGATCTGACAGGTCCTACGAGCAGTACTTC. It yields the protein CASRSDRSYEQYF.

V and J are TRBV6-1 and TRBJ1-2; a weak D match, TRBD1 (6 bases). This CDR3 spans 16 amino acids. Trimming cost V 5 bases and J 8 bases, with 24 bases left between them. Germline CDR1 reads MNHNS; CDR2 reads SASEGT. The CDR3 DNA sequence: TGTGCCAGCAGTCCCCCGGACAGTACCTCGAGACGGGGCTACACCTTC. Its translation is CASSPPDSTSRRGYTF.

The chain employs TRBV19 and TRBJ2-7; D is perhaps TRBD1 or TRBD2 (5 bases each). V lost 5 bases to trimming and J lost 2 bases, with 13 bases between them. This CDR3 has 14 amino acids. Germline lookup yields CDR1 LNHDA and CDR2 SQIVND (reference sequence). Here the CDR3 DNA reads TGTGCCAGTAGTGTCCGGGACGTCACCTACGAGCAGTACTTC. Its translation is CASSVRDVTYEQYF.

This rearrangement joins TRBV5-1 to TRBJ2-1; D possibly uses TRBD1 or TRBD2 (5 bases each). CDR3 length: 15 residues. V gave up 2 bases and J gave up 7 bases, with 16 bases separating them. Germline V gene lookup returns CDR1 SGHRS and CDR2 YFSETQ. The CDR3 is CASSFEGYSSNEQFF. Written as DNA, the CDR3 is TGCGCCAGCAGCTTTGAGGGGTATTCATCTAATGAGCAGTTCTTC. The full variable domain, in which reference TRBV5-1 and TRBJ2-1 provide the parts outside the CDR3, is KAGVTQTPRYLIKTRGQQVTLSCSPISGHRSVSWYQQTPGQGLQFLFEYFSETQRNKGNFPGRFSGRQFSNSRSEMNVSTLELGDSALYLCASSFEGYSSNEQFFGPGTRLTVL.

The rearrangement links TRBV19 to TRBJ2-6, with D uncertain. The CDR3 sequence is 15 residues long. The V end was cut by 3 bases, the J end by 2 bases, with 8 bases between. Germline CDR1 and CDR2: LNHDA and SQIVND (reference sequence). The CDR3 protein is CASSMGSPGANVLTF. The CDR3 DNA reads TGTGCCAGTAGTATGGGAAGTCCTGGGGCCAACGTCCTGACTTTC.

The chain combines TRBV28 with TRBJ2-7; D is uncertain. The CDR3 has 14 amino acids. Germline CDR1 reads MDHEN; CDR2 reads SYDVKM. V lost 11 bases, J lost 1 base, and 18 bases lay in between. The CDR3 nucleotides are TGTGCCGTCCCATCATCGGGCGGATCCTACGAGCAGTACTTC. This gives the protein CAVPSSGGSYEQYF.

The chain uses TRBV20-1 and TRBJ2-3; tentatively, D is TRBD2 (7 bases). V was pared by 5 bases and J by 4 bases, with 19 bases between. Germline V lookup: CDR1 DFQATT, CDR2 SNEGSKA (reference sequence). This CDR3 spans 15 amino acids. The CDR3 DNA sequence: TGCAGTGCTGGTTTACGGGGGGCAGGGTCAGATACGCAGTATTTT. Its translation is CSAGLRGAGSDTQYF.

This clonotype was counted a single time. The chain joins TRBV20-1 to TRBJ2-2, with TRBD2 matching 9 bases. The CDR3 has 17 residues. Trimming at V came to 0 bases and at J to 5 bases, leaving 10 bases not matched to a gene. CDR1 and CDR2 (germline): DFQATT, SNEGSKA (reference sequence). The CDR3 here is CSARDPGSGGRTGELFF. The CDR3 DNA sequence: TGCAGTGCTAGAGATCCTGGTAGCGGGGGTAGAACCGGGGAGCTGTTTTTT.

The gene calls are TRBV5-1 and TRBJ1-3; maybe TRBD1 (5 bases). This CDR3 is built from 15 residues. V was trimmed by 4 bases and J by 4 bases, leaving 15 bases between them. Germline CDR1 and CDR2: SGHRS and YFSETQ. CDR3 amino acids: CASSLAPGLGNTIYF. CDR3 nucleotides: TGCGCCAGCAGCCTCGCCCCAGGGCTAGGAAACACCATATATTTT.

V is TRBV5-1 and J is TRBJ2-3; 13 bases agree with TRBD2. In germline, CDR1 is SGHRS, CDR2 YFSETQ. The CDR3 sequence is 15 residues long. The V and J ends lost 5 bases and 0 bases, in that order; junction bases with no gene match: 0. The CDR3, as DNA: TGCGCCAGCAGACTAGCGGGGGGGAGCACAGATACGCAGTATTTT. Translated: CASRLAGGSTDTQYF.

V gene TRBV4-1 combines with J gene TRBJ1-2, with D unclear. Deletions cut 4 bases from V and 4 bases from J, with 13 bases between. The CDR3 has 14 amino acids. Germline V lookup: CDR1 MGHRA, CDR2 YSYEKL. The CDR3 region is CASSRLLDSYGYTF. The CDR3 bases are TGCGCCAGCAGCCGTCTTCTTGACTCCTATGGCTACACCTTC.

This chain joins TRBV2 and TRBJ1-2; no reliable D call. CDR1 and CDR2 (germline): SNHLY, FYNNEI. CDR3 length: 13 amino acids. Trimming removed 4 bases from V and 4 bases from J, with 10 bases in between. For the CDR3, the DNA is TGTGCCAGCAGTGTAGGTCCGGGCTATGGCTACACCTTC. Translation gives CASSVGPGYGYTF.

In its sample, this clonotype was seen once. CDR3 sequence: CASSTMTDGYTF. The DNA for the CDR3 is TGTGCCAGCAGTACGATGACGGATGGCTACACCTTC. The genes are TRBV12-3 or TRBV12-4 and TRBJ1-2; no firm D call. V shed 5 bases and J shed 6 bases, with 10 bases lying between them. This CDR3 contains 12 residues.

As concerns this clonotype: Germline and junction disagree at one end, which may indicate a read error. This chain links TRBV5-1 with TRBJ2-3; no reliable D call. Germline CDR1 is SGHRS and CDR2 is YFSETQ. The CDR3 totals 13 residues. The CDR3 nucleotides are TGCGCCAGCAGCTTGGAGGCCACAGATACGCGGTATTTT. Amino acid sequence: CASSLEATDTRYF.

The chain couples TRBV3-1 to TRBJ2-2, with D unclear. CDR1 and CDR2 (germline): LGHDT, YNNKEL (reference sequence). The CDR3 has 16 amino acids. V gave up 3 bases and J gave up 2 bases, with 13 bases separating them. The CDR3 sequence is CASSHSPPPNTGELFF. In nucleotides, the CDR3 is TGTGCCAGCAGCCACAGCCCTCCACCCAACACCGGGGAGCTGTTTTTT.

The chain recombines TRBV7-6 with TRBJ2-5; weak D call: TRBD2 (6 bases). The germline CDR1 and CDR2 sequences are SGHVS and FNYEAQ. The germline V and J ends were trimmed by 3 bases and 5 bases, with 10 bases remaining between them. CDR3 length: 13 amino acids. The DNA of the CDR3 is TGTGCCAGCAGCTTTAGGAGGGATGAGACCCAGTACTTC. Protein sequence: CASSFRRDETQYF.

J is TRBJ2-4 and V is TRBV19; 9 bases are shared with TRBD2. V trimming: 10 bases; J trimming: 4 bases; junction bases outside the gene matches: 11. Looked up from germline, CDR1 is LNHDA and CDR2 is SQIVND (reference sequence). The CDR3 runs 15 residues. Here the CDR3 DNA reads TGTGCCACCGAAGATCGGCGGGGGGGAAAAAACATTCAGTACTTC. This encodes CATEDRRGGKNIQYF.

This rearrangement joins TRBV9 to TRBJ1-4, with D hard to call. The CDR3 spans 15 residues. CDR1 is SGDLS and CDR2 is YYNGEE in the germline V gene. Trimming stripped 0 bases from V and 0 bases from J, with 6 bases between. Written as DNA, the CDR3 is TGTGCCAGCAGCGTAGGGTCAGCAACTAATGAAAAACTGTTTTTT. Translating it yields CASSVGSATNEKLFF.